This entry features one T cell receptor beta chain sequence. Antigen unknown. This specimen belongs to a study of post-analysis software for immune sequencing data. The germline V and J ends were trimmed by 6 bases and 3 bases, with 11 bases remaining between them. CDR3 length: 13 residues. Germline assignment: CDR1 MNHEY and CDR2 SVGAGI. Study-wide results and caveats: There were five or six TRBV segments more frequent in patients than controls, and TRBV5-6, TRBV5-1 and TRBV20-1 were among them.

Libraries were made from TCR beta cDNA, and they carried unique molecular identifiers. TCRdb re-called the PCR reads through MiXCR, storing one row per CDR3 protein. This table has almost 700,000 distinct CDR3 sequences, more than 50% appearing once. The sequence was obtained from a girl aged 2 to 9 with multiple sclerosis. The chain combines TRBV6-5 with TRBJ1-2, with D unclear. Source material: blood. CDR3 region: CASRPHGYYGYTF. The DNA of the CDR3 is TGTGCCAGCAGGCCCCACGGGTACTATGGCTACACCTTC.